A single sample gave rise to the 32 T cell receptor beta chains below, sequenced in a study of blood T cell repertoires in COVID-19. The repertoire was sequenced with immunoSEQ multiplex PCR; TCRdb's copy has only in-frame clones and lacks some. The data hold 200,000 to 250,000 clones, with almost 85% observed a single time. Sequencing used peripheral blood. These receptors were collected from a woman in her 70s with COVID-19, enrolled during active disease.

The J gene is TRBJ1-5, the V gene TRBV29-1, with D possibly TRBD1 on 5 matching bases. CDR3 size: 12 residues. V lost 4 bases, J lost 4 bases, and 8 bases lay in between. From germline, CDR1 is SQVTM and CDR2 ANQGSEA. CDR3 sequence: CSVGGVNQPQHF. In nucleotides, the CDR3 is TGCAGCGTTGGGGGGGTAAATCAGCCCCAGCATTTT.

The CDR3: CASRPLADPEQFF. In DNA, the CDR3 is TGTGCCAGCAGACCACTAGCGGATCCTGAGCAGTTCTTC. This rearrangement joins TRBV6-5 to TRBJ2-1; TRBD2 aligns across 8 bases. This CDR3 is built from 13 residues. Germline lookup yields CDR1 MNHEY and CDR2 SVGAGI. The J segment lost 9 bases and the V segment lost 6 bases, leaving 7 bases of the junction unmatched.

In nucleotides, the CDR3 is TGCAGCGTTGAAGATCTAGCCCGAGGTTACAATGAGCAGTTCTTC. Amino acid sequence: CSVEDLARGYNEQFF. The rearrangement uses TRBV29-1 and TRBJ2-1, with D possibly matching TRBD2 (5 bases). CDR1 and CDR2 from the germline V gene are SQVTM and ANQGSEA. This CDR3 spans 15 amino acids. V gave up 0 bases and J gave up 4 bases, with 13 bases separating them.

V is TRBV19 and J is TRBJ1-4; 8 bases line up with TRBD1. Germline V gene data show CDR1 as LNHDA and CDR2 as SQIVND (reference sequence). CDR3 length: 14 residues. The V and J ends lost 6 bases and 6 bases, in that order; junction bases with no gene match: 6. CDR3 coding DNA: TGTGCCAGTAGCCGAACAGGGGGTGATGAAAAACTGTTTTTT. It is translated as CASSRTGGDEKLFF.

The chain combines TRBV6-2 or TRBV6-3 with TRBJ2-3; the match to TRBD2 covers 9 bases. V shed 6 bases, J shed 7 bases, and the junction held 17 bases outside the gene matches. CDR3 length: 17 amino acids. Germline V gene sequence: CDR1 MNHEY, CDR2 SVGEGT. CDR3 in DNA: TGTGCCAGCAGCCAAAGTTTTAGCGGGGGAAGCCGATATACGCAGTATTTT. The encoded protein is CASSQSFSGGSRYTQYF.

The chain has TRBV15 and TRBJ1-2; the match to TRBD1 covers 10 bases. Germline V CDR1 and CDR2: LNHNV, YYDKDF (reference sequence). The CDR3 covers 18 residues. Losses at the gene ends were 5 bases for V and 0 bases for J; bases not matched to a gene: 12. DNA of the CDR3: TGTGCCACCAGCGAGCCATTCGGACAGGGGGAGGCTAACTATGGCTACACCTTC. Encoded protein: CATSEPFGQGEANYGYTF.

The rearrangement uses TRBV6-5 and TRBJ2-1; 7 bases map to TRBD1. The CDR3 is 15 amino acids. Germline V gives CDR1 MNHEY, CDR2 SVGAGI. Trimming at V came to 4 bases and at J to 2 bases, leaving 5 bases not matched to a gene. CDR3 in amino acids: CASSSPGQTYNEQFF. CDR3 sequence (DNA): TGTGCCAGCAGTTCGCCGGGACAGACCTACAATGAGCAGTTCTTC.

The rearrangement joins TRBV9 to TRBJ1-6; perhaps TRBD1 as D (5 bases). The CDR3 totals 16 residues. V was clipped by 3 bases and J by 9 bases, with 19 bases between them. CDR1 and CDR2 (germline): SGDLS, YYNGEE. CDR3 sequence (DNA): TGTGCCAGCAGCGGCGGCGGGGGGAATGGGCGTTCACCCCTCCACTTT. Amino acid sequence: CASSGGGGNGRSPLHF.

J is TRBJ2-7 and V is TRBV3-1 (or the pseudogene TRBV3-2), with 8 bases lining up with TRBD2. V lost 3 bases to trimming and J lost 0 bases; unmatched junction nucleotides: 7. The CDR3 contains 16 residues. Germline assignment: CDR1 LGHDT and CDR2 YNNKEL (reference sequence). The CDR3 is CASSHGFREGSYEQYF. The DNA for the CDR3 is TGTGCCAGCAGCCATGGGTTCCGGGAGGGCTCCTACGAGCAGTACTTC.

V is TRBV2 and J is TRBJ1-5; D possibly corresponds to TRBD1 (6 bases). Trimming left V 10 bases short and J 3 bases short, with 13 bases between. Germline CDR1 and CDR2: SNHLY and FYNNEI. The CDR3 length is 13 residues. The CDR3 bases are TGTGCCACCAGGGGTACAGACAATCAGCCCCAGCATTTT. This translates into CATRGTDNQPQHF. Complete variable domain (other parts from reference TRBV2 and TRBJ1-5): EPEVTQTPSHQVTQMGQEVILRCVPISNHLYFYWYRQILGQKVEFLVSFYNNEISEKSEIFDDQFSVERPDGSNFTLKIRSTKLEDSAMYFCATRGTDNQPQHFGDGTRLSIL.

This rearrangement joins TRBV5-4 to TRBJ1-2, with D possibly being TRBD1 (5 bases). CDR3 length: 15 amino acids. Germline CDR1 and CDR2: SGHNT and YYREEE (reference sequence). V was pared by 0 bases and J by 1 base, with 10 bases between. Here the CDR3 reads CASSLVRGDNYGYTF. The CDR3 DNA follows: TGTGCCAGCAGCTTGGTTCGGGGGGATAACTATGGCTACACCTTC.

V and J are TRBV6-6 and TRBJ2-1; 9 bases map to TRBD2. CDR1 MNHNY and CDR2 SVGAGI come from the germline V gene (reference sequence). The V gene end was trimmed by 7 bases and the J gene end by 7 bases; junction bases not matched to a gene: 5. CDR3 length: 13 residues. The chain's CDR3 is CASIPSGANEQFF. The CDR3 DNA sequence: TGTGCCAGCATTCCTAGCGGGGCAAATGAGCAGTTCTTC.

This chain connects TRBV19 to TRBJ1-1; no firm D call. Per the germline V gene, CDR1 is LNHDA and CDR2 is SQIVND (reference sequence). Trimming stripped 9 bases from V and 8 bases from J, with 16 bases between. The CDR3 is 12 residues long. CDR3 in amino acids: CASETRGLEAFF. The CDR3 DNA reads as TGTGCCAGCGAGACACGGGGTCTAGAAGCTTTCTTT.

The chain is built from TRBV24-1 and TRBJ1-2; 7 bases match TRBD1. Germline V gives CDR1 KGHDR, CDR2 SFDVKD. V lost 3 bases and J lost 4; bases outside the gene matches: 4. The CDR3 loop spans 14 amino acids. The CDR3 DNA follows: TGTGCCACCAGTGATCTGACAGGGAGCTATGGCTACACCTTC. It translates to CATSDLTGSYGYTF.

This clone has more than one count but fewer than ten. This chain connects TRBV18 to TRBJ2-3, with D maybe TRBD2 (6 bases). Germline V lookup: CDR1 KGHSH, CDR2 LQKENI. Trimming cost V 6 bases and J 1 base, with 11 bases left between them. The CDR3 spans 14 residues. CDR3 in amino acids: CASSDGGGTDTQYF. The CDR3 coding sequence is TGTGCCAGCTCTGACGGGGGAGGCACAGATACGCAGTATTTT.

The chain carries TRBV9 and TRBJ1-1; D may be TRBD1 (5 bases). The CDR3 consists of 15 residues. Germline lookup yields CDR1 SGDLS and CDR2 YYNGEE. V lost 4 bases and J lost 4, with 17 bases in between. The CDR3 region is CASSFSGGEVTEAFF. The CDR3 DNA reads as TGTGCCAGCAGCTTCTCGGGGGGAGAGGTCACTGAAGCTTTCTTT. The whole variable domain, filled in from reference TRBV9 and TRBJ1-1, reads DSGVTQTPKHLITATGQRVTLRCSPRSGDLSVYWYQQSLDQGLQFLIQYYNGEERAKGNILERFSAQQFPDLHSELNLSSLELGDSALYFCASSFSGGEVTEAFFGQGTRLTVV.

The V and J genes are TRBV28 and TRBJ1-2, with D possibly being TRBD1 (6 bases). V was clipped by 6 bases and J by 3 bases, with 11 bases between them. CDR3 length equals 13 residues. CDR1 MDHEN and CDR2 SYDVKM come from the germline V gene. The chain's CDR3 is CASSRGTYYGYTF. Here the CDR3 DNA reads TGTGCCAGCAGCCGAGGGACATACTATGGCTACACCTTC.

The chain has TRBV6-6 and TRBJ1-1; unclear D gene. The CDR3 is made up of 11 amino acids. The V gene lost 7 bases and the J gene lost 2 bases, with 5 bases spanning the gap. Germline V gene data show CDR1 as MNHNY and CDR2 as SVGAGI (reference sequence). This CDR3 is CASKLNTEAFF. CDR3 DNA sequence: TGTGCCAGCAAACTTAACACTGAAGCTTTCTTT.

The chain employs TRBV11-2 and TRBJ1-2; TRBD1 aligns across 7 bases. The CDR3 has 15 residues. V shed 1 base, J shed 1 base, and the junction held 3 bases outside the gene matches. The germline gives CDR1 SGHAT, CDR2 FQNNGV. In DNA form, the CDR3 reads TGTGCCAGCAGCTTAGTCCCAGGGGGTAACTATGGCTACACCTTC. Its translation: CASSLVPGGNYGYTF.

The chain is built from TRBV18 and TRBJ1-3, with D perhaps TRBD1 (6 bases). Trimming removed 4 bases from V and 2 bases from J, with 15 bases in between. This CDR3 has 16 amino acids. Germline V gene data show CDR1 as KGHSH and CDR2 as LQKENI. CDR3 protein: CASSLGQTPTGNTIYF. The CDR3, as DNA: TGTGCCAGCTCACTTGGACAGACGCCGACTGGAAACACCATATATTTT.

The J gene is TRBJ1-5, the V gene TRBV7-9; D is perhaps TRBD1 (6 bases). CDR3 size: 14 residues. V gave up 1 base and J gave up 3 bases, with 7 bases separating them. Looked up from germline, CDR1 is SEHNR and CDR2 is FQNEAQ (reference sequence). The CDR3 DNA reads TGTGCCAGCAGCTTAGGGGGGCACAATCAGCCCCAGCATTTT. Its translation is CASSLGGHNQPQHF.

Concerning this clone: This sample also contains other DNA sequences that code for the same CDR3. The chain carries TRBV19 and TRBJ1-1; 7 nucleotides align to TRBD1. Germline V gene data show CDR1 as LNHDA and CDR2 as SQIVND (reference sequence). The CDR3 loop spans 13 amino acids. Trimming took 8 bases from V and 0 from J; bases not matched to a gene: 3. CDR3 loop: CASSGTVNTEAFF. CDR3 coding DNA: TGTGCCAGTTCCGGGACAGTGAACACTGAAGCTTTCTTT.

The CDR3, as DNA: TGTGCCAGCAGTCATACCCTCAGGGATAATAATTCACCCCTCCACTTT. Amino acid sequence: CASSHTLRDNNSPLHF. The V call is TRBV27, the J call TRBJ1-6; perhaps TRBD1 as D (5 bases). Trimming pared 5 bases from V and 5 bases from J, leaving 16 bases between. Germline loops: CDR1 MNHEY, CDR2 SMNVEV (reference sequence). The CDR3 extends over 16 amino acids.

The rearrangement joins TRBV7-2 to TRBJ2-7, with a weak D call TRBD2 (6 bases). The germline CDR1 and CDR2 sequences are SGHTA and FQGNSA. V lost 8 bases, J lost 2 bases, and 25 bases lay in between. The CDR3 totals 17 residues. Here the CDR3 reads CASSTGPVWRGTYEQYF. DNA of the CDR3: TGTGCCAGCTCCACCGGGCCGGTGTGGCGGGGTACCTACGAGCAGTACTTC.

The chain joins TRBV9 to TRBJ1-2; D possibly corresponds to TRBD1 (6 bases). CDR1 SGDLS and CDR2 YYNGEE come from the germline V gene. V was pared by 4 bases and J by 8 bases, with 9 bases between. The CDR3 has 11 residues. CDR3 region: CASSLQGGYTF. The CDR3 region has the DNA TGTGCCAGCAGCTTACAGGGAGGCTACACCTTC.

The chain carries TRBV7-9 and TRBJ1-4; D unclear. Germline V gene data show CDR1 as SEHNR and CDR2 as FQNEAQ (reference sequence). Trimming pared 3 bases from V and 5 bases from J, leaving 13 bases between. This CDR3 is built from 15 residues. CDR3 nucleotide sequence: TGTGCCAGCAGCTTGAAGGGAGCGGAAAATGAAAAACTGTTTTTT. Its translation is CASSLKGAENEKLFF.

The V gene is TRBV18, the J gene TRBJ2-7, with 9 bases lining up with TRBD2. This CDR3 comprises 15 residues. Germline-derived CDR1 and CDR2 are KGHSH and LQKENI. V gave up 0 bases and J gave up 6 bases; unmatched junction bases: 6. In DNA form, the CDR3 reads TGTGCCAGCTCACCACCGGCGGGAGGGCAAGGCGAGCAGTACTTC. It is translated as CASSPPAGGQGEQYF.

The chain recombines TRBV18 with TRBJ1-5; the match to TRBD1 covers 8 bases. The CDR3 spans 18 residues. J gave up 0 bases and V 6 bases, and 13 bases lay outside the gene matches. Germline V gene sequence: CDR1 KGHSH, CDR2 LQKENI. CDR3 coding DNA: TGTGCCAGCTCGCCCGGGACAGGATCGCCCTATAGCAATCAGCCCCAGCATTTT. It translates to CASSPGTGSPYSNQPQHF.

This chain uses TRBV5-4 with TRBJ2-5; 11 bases agree with TRBD1. CDR3 length: 14 residues. V was pared by 4 bases and J by 4 bases, with 3 bases of the junction left unmatched. Germline lookup yields CDR1 SGHNT and CDR2 YYREEE (reference sequence). The CDR3, as DNA: TGTGCCAGCAGCGGGACAGGGGGTTTAGAGACCCAGTACTTC. It is translated as CASSGTGGLETQYF.

The chain is built from TRBV10-3 and TRBJ1-3, with 7 nucleotides matching TRBD1. CDR1 and CDR2 (germline): ENHRY, SYGVKD. The J segment lost 3 bases and the V segment lost 4 bases, leaving 9 bases of the junction unmatched. This CDR3 is 16 amino acids long. CDR3 residues: CAISAPTGRGGNTIYF. CDR3 DNA: TGTGCCATCAGTGCCCCGACAGGGCGCGGTGGAAACACCATATATTTT.

This clone was counted a few times. The V call is TRBV6-2 or TRBV6-3, the J call TRBJ2-7; perhaps TRBD1 as D (6 bases). The germline CDR1 and CDR2 sequences are MNHEY and SVGEGT. CDR3 length: 17 residues. Trimming pared 4 bases from V and 3 bases from J, leaving 22 bases between. The CDR3 region has the DNA TGTGCCAGCAGTTCCAACCTCTGGGGGCGGGTCATCTACGAGCAGTACTTC. It encodes CASSSNLWGRVIYEQYF.

The CDR3 nucleotides read TGCGCCAGCAGCCCAGGGACAGGGGAAGGCTATGGCTACACCTTC. It is translated as CASSPGTGEGYGYTF. The genes are TRBV5-1 and TRBJ1-2; TRBD1 agrees at 10 bases. The V gene end was trimmed by 4 bases and the J gene end by 4 bases; junction bases not matched to a gene: 7. The germline V gene encodes CDR1 SGHRS and CDR2 YFSETQ. The CDR3 contains 15 residues.